This record looks at one T cell receptor beta chain sequence and its context. What it binds is unknown. The germline V and J ends were trimmed by 2 bases and 10 bases, with 11 bases remaining between them. Germline CDR1 reads LGHNA; CDR2 reads YSLEER. This CDR3 has 12 residues. This specimen comes from a study of cytomegalovirus exposure and HLA in healthy donors. Study-wide results and caveats: Associated with HLA alleles at 0.05 false discovery rate in a later analysis were 17,000 or so TCR beta sequences.

13 Jbeta primers and 60 Vbeta primers were used for the PCR. Clones were read by immunoSEQ multiplex PCR, and TCRdb kept only the in-frame ones, dropping some. The sample has 150,000 to 200,000 clones; 77% are singletons. The rearrangement joins TRBV4-3 to TRBJ1-1; D call uncertain. Specimen: PBMCs. This clonotype was obtained from a woman younger than 45 in good health and CMV-seronegative. The CDR3 sequence is CASSQPGRLAFF. Written as DNA, the CDR3 is TGCGCCAGCAGCCAACCGGGTCGCCTAGCTTTCTTT.